A selection of T cell receptor beta chains follows, all from one sample in a study of shared clonotypes between healthy human individuals. Profiled with immunoSEQ multiplex PCR; TCRdb holds only in-frame clones, not every one. The table shows over a million clones, with 95% to 97% occurring only once. The sequencing sample was made of naive CD4+ T cells sorted from blood. The receptor set was obtained from a young man in good health. CDR3s include the opening cysteine and the closing phenylalanine or tryptophan. A D gene is named only where the DNA matches it firmly. Clone size is stated in some rows and not others, as once, few, many or a class when expanded.

clone_size	v_call	j_call	d_call	cdr3_aa	cdr3_nt
-	TRBV27	TRBJ2-1	TRBD2	CASSIYAGGKYNEQFF	TGTGCCAGCAGCATCTATGCGGGAGGGAAATACAATGAGCAGTTCTTC
-	TRBV18	TRBJ2-7	-	CASSADRTLYEQYF	TGTGCCAGCTCAGCAGACCGGACGCTCTACGAGCAGTACTTC
-	TRBV18	TRBJ2-3	-	CASSPASSDTQYF	TGTGCCAGCTCACCGGCTAGTTCAGATACGCAGTATTTT
-	TRBV20-1	TRBJ2-1	-	CSAREDSKRFF	TGCAGTGCTAGGGAAGACTCCAAACGTTTCTTC
once	TRBV10-2	TRBJ2-2	-	CASSESMVRELFF	TGCGCCAGCAGTGAGTCTATGGTTAGGGAGCTGTTTTTT
-	TRBV14	TRBJ2-3	TRBD1	CASSAWTGARLWTDTQYF	TGTGCCAGCAGCGCTTGGACAGGGGCACGGCTTTGGACAGATACGCAGTATTTT
-	TRBV28	TRBJ2-7	-	CASSGPRSSYEQYF	TGTGCCAGCAGTGGACCCCGGAGCTCCTACGAGCAGTACTTC
-	TRBV18	TRBJ2-7	TRBD2	CASSPSLAGGPNEQYF	TGTGCCAGCTCACCAAGCCTAGCGGGAGGGCCGAACGAGCAGTACTTC
-	TRBV5-5	TRBJ1-4	-	CASSPLPEQLNEKLFF	TGTGCCAGCAGCCCATTGCCTGAGCAGCTCAATGAAAAACTGTTTTTT
-	TRBV11-1	TRBJ2-1	-	CASSLWGRATYNEQFF	TGTGCCAGCAGCTTATGGGGGCGCGCTACCTACAATGAGCAGTTCTTC
-	TRBV4-2	TRBJ2-7	TRBD2	CASSQETSGSTYEQYF	TGTGCCAGCAGCCAAGAGACTAGCGGGTCTACCTACGAGCAGTACTTC
-	TRBV19	TRBJ2-2	TRBD2	CASSLIIAAGTGELFF	TGTGCCAGTAGTCTCATAATCGCAGCGGGGACCGGGGAGCTGTTTTTT
-	TRBV18	TRBJ1-5	-	CASSPGGGDQPQHF	TGTGCCAGCTCACCAGGGGGAGGAGATCAGCCCCAGCATTTT
-	TRBV29-1	TRBJ1-1	-	CGGRQVTEAFF	TGCGGGGGAAGACAGGTAACTGAAGCTTTCTTT
-	TRBV29-1	TRBJ2-1	-	CSVEVEVLRQFF	TGCAGCGTTGAAGTAGAGGTGCTGAGGCAGTTCTTC
-	TRBV7-2	TRBJ1-3	-	CASSLGGSPSGNTIYF	TGTGCCAGCAGCTTAGGGGGGTCTCCATCAGGAAACACCATATATTTT
-	TRBV10-1	TRBJ2-1	TRBD2	CASSSTSGAGTEQFF	TGCGCCAGCAGTTCGACTAGCGGGGCTGGTACTGAGCAGTTCTTC
-	TRBV2	TRBJ2-5	-	CASSKAQETQYF	TGTGCCAGCAGTAAGGCACAAGAGACCCAGTACTTC